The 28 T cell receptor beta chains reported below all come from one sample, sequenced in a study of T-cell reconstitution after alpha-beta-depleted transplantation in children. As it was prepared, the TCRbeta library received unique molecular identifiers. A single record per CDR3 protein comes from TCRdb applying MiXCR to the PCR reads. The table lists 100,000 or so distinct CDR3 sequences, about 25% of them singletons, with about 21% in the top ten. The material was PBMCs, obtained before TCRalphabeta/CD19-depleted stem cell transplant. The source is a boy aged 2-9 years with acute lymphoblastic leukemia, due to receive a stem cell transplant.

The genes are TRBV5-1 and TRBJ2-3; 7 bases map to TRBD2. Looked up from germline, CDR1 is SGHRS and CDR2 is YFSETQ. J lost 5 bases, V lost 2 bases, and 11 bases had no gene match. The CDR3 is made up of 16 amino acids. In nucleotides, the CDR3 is TGCGCCAGCAGCTTCCGCGGGGAGGGGCGGATAGATACGCAGTATTTT. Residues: CASSFRGEGRIDTQYF.

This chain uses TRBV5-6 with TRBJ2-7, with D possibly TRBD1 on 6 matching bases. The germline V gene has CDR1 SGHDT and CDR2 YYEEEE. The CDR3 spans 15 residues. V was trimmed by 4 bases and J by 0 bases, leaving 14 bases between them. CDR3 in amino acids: CASSPRGHHSYEQYF. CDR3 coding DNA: TGTGCCAGCAGCCCTCGGGGACACCACTCCTACGAGCAGTACTTC.

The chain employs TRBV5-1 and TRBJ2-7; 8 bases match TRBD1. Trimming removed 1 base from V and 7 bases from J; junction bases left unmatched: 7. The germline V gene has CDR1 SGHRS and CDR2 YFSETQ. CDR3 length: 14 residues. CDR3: CASSLQQGAGEQYF. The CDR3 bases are TGCGCCAGCAGCTTGCAGCAGGGGGCAGGGGAGCAGTACTTC. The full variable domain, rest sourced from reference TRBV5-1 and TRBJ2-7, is KAGVTQTPRYLIKTRGQQVTLSCSPISGHRSVSWYQQTPGQGLQFLFEYFSETQRNKGNFPGRFSGRQFSNSRSEMNVSTLELGDSALYLCASSLQQGAGEQYFGPGTRLTVT.

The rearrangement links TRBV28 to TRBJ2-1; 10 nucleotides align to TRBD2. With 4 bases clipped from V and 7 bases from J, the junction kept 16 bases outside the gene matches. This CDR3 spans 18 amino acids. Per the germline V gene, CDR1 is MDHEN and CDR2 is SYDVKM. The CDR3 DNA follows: TGTGCCAGCAGTTCCCGGTGGACTAGCGGAGGGCGTCGGAATGAGCAGTTCTTC. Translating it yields CASSSRWTSGGRRNEQFF.

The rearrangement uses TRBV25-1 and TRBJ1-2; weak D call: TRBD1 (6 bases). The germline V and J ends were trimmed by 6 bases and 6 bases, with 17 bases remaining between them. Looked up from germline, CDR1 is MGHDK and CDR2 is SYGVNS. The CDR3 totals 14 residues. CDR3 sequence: CASRMDSPYHGYTF. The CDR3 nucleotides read TGTGCCAGCAGGATGGACAGTCCATACCATGGCTACACCTTC.

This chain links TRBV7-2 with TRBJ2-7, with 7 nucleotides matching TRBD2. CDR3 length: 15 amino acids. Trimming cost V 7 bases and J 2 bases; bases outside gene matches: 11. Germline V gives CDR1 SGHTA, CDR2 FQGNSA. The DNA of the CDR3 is TGTGCCAGCACCCTACTAAGCGGGAAACCCTACGAGCAGTACTTC. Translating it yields CASTLLSGKPYEQYF.

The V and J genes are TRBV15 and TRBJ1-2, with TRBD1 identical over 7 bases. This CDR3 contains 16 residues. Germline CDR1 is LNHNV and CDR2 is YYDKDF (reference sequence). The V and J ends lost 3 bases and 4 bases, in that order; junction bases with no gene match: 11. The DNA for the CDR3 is TGTGCCACCAGCAGGGGGACAGCCCAAGCTCTCTATGGCTACACCTTC. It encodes CATSRGTAQALYGYTF.

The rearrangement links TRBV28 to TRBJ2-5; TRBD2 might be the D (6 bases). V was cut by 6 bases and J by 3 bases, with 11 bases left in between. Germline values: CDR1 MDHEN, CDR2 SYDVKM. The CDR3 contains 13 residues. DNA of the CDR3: TGTGCCAGCAGGGGGGGTTTGAAAGAGACCCAGTACTTC. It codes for CASRGGLKETQYF.

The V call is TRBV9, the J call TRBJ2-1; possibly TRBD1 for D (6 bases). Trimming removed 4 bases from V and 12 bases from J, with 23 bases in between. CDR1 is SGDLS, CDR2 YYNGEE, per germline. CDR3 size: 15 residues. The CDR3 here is CASSPGAIYPMRQFF. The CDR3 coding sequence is TGTGCCAGCAGCCCAGGGGCTATCTACCCAATGAGGCAGTTCTTC.

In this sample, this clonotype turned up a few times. CDR3 loop: CSAPDRSTDTQYF. The CDR3 bases are TGCAGTGCCCCGGACAGGTCCACAGATACGCAGTATTTT. V usage is TRBV20-1 and J usage is TRBJ2-3; 7 nucleotides align to TRBD1. V lost 6 bases, J lost 2 bases, and 5 bases stayed unmatched. The CDR3 consists of 13 residues. In germline, CDR1 is DFQATT, CDR2 SNEGSKA (reference sequence).

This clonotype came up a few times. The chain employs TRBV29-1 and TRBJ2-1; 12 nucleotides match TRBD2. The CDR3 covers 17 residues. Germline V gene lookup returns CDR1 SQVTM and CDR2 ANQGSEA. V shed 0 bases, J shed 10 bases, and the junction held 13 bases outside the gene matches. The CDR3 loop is CSVEDTSGRSGRREQFF. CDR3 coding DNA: TGCAGCGTTGAAGATACTAGCGGGAGGTCCGGGAGGCGGGAGCAGTTCTTC.

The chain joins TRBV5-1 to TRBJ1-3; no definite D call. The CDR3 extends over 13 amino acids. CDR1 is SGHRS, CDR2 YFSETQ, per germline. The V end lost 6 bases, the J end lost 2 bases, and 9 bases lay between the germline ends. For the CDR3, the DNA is TGCGCCAGCAACCCGGGAACTGGAAACACCATATATTTT. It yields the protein CASNPGTGNTIYF.

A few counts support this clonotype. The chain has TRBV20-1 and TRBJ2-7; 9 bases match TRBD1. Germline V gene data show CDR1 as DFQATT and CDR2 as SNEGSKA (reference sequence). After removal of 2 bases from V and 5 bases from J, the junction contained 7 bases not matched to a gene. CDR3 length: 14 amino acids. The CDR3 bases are TGCAGTGCTAGATCCGGGACAGGGTGGGACGAGCAGTACTTC. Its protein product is CSARSGTGWDEQYF.

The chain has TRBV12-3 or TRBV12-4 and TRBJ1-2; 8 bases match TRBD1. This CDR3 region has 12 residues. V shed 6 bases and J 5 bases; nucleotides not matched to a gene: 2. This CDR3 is CASSRTGYGYTF. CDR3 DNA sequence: TGTGCCAGCAGCAGGACAGGGTATGGCTACACCTTC.

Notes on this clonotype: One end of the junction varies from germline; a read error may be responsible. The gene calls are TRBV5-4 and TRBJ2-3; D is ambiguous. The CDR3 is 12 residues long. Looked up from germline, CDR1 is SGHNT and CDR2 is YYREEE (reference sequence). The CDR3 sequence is CASGLTSDTQYF. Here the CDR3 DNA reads TGTGCCAGCGGCTTGACCTCAGATACGCAGTATTTT. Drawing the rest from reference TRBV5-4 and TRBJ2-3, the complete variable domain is ETGVTQSPTHLIKTRGQQVTLRCSSQSGHNTVSWYQQALGQGPQFIFQYYREEENGRGNFPPRFSGLQFPNYSSELNVNALELDDSALYLCASGLTSDTQYFGPGTRLTVL.

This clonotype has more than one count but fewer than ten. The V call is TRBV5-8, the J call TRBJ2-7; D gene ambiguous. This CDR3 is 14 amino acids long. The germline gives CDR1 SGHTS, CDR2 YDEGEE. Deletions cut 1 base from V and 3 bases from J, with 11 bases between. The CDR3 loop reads CASSLPGSVYEQYF. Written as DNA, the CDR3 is TGTGCCAGCAGCTTGCCCGGTAGTGTCTACGAGCAGTACTTC.

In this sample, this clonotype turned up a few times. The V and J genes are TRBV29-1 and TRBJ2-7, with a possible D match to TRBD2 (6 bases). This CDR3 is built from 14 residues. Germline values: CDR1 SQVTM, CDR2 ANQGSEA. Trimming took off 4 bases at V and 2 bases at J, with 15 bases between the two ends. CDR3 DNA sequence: TGCAGCGTTGGCGGAATTGGGGAGGCCTACGAGCAGTACTTC. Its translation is CSVGGIGEAYEQYF.

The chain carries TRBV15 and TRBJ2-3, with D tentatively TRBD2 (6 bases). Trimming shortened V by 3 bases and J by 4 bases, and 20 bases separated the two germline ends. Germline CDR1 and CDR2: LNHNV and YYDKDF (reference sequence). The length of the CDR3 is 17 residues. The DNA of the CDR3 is TGTGCCACCAGCAGGGGCCGAGGCCGCGGGGATGCAGATACGCAGTATTTT. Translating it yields CATSRGRGRGDADTQYF.

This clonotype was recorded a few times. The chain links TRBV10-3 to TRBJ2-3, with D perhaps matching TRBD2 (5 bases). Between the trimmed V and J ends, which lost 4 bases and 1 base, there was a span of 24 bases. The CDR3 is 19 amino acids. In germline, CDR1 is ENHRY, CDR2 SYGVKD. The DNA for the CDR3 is TGTGCCATCAGTGGGTCCAGCCTGGTGACTACCGATCGCACAGATACGCAGTATTTT. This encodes CAISGSSLVTTDRTDTQYF.

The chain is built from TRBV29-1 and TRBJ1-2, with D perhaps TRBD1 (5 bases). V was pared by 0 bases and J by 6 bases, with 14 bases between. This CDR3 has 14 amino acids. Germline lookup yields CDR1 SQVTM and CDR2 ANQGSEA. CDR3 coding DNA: TGCAGCGTTGAAGATGGGTGGGGGGGGAATGGCTACACCTTC. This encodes CSVEDGWGGNGYTF. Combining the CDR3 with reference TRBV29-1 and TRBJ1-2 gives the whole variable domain SAVISQKPSRDICQRGTSLTIQCQVDSQVTMMFWYRQQPGQSLTLIATANQGSEATYESGFVIDKFPISRPNLTFSTLTVSNMSPEDSSIYLCSVEDGWGGNGYTFGSGTRLTVV.

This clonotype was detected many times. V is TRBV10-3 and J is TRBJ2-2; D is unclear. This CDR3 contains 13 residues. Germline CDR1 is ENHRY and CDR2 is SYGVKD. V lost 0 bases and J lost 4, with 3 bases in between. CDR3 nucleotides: TGTGCCATCAGTGAGTCATTCACCGGGGAGCTGTTTTTT. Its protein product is CAISESFTGELFF.

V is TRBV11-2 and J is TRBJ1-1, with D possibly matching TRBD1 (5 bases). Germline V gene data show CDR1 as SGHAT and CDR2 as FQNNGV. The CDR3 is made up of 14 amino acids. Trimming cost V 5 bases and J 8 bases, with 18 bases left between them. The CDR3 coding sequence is TGTGCCAGCAGCCCCCTCCGGGACGGTGGAGAAGCTTTCTTT. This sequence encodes CASSPLRDGGEAFF.

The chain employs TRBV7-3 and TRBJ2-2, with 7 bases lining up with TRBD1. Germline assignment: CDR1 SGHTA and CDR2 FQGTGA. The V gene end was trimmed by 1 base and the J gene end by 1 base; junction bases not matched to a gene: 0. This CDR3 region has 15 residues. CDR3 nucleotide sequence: TGTGCCAGCAGCTTAAGACAGGGGAACACCGGGGAGCTGTTTTTT. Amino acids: CASSLRQGNTGELFF. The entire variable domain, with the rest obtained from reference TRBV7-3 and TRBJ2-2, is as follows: GAGVSQTPSNKVTEKGKYVELRCDPISGHTALYWYRQSLGQGPEFLIYFQGTGAADDSGLPNDRFFAVRPEGSVSTLKIQRTERGDSAVYLCASSLRQGNTGELFFGEGSRLTVL.

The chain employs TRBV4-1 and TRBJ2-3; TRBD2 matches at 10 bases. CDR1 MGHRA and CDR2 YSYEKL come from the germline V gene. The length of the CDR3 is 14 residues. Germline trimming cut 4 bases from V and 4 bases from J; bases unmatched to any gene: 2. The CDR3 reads CASSLGLAADTQYF. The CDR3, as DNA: TGCGCCAGCAGCCTAGGACTAGCGGCAGATACGCAGTATTTT.

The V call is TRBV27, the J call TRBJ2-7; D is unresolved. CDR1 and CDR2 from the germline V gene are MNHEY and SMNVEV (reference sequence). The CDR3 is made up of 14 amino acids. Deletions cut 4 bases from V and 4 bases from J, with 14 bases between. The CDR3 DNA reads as TGTGCCAGCAGTTCGTTGTCAACGATATACGAGCAGTACTTC. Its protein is CASSSLSTIYEQYF.

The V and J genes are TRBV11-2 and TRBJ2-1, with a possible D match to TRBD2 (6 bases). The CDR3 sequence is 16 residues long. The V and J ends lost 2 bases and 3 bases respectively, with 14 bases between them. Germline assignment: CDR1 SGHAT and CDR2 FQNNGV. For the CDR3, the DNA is TGTGCCAGCAGCTTACAGCGGAGGGCCCTCTACAATGAGCAGTTCTTC. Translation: CASSLQRRALYNEQFF.

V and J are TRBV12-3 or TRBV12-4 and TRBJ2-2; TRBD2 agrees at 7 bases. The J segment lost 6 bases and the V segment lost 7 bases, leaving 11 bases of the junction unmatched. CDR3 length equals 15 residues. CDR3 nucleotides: TGTGCCAGCACGCTTTCTAGCGGAGGGGCCGGGGAGCTGTTTTTT. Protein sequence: CASTLSSGGAGELFF.

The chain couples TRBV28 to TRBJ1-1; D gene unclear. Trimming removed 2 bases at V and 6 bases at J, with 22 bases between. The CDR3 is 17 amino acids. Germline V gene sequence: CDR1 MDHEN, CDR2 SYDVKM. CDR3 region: CASSLRRGIKTSAEAFF. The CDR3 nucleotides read TGTGCCAGCAGTTTAAGGCGAGGTATCAAAACCTCCGCTGAAGCTTTCTTT. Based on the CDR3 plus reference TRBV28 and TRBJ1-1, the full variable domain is DVKVTQSSRYLVKRTGEKVFLECVQDMDHENMFWYRQDPGLGLRLIYFSYDVKMKEKGDIPEGYSVSREKKERFSLILESASTNQTSMYLCASSLRRGIKTSAEAFFGQGTRLTVV.